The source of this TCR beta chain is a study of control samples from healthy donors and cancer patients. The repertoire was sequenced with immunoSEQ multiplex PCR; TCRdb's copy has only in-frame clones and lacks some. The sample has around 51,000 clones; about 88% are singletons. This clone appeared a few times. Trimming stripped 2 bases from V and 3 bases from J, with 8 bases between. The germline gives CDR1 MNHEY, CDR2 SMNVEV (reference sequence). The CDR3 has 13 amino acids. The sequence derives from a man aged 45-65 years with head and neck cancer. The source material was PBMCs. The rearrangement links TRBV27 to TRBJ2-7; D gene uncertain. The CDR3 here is CASSLRAYYEQYF. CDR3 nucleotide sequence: TGTGCCAGCAGTTTAAGGGCTTACTACGAGCAGTACTTC.